These 28 T cell receptor beta chains originate from one sample sequenced in a study of cytomegalovirus exposure and HLA in healthy donors. The PCR ran on 60 Vbeta and 13 Jbeta primers. Sequenced by immunoSEQ multiplex PCR; TCRdb stores in-frame clones only, minus some. The sample carries around 210,000 clones, more than 70% recorded once. Sequencing input: PBMCs. The receptor source for this set is a boy between 10 and 17 years old in good health and CMV-seronegative.

The rearrangement uses TRBV10-2 and TRBJ2-5; possibly TRBD2 for D (6 bases). Trimming pared 0 bases from V and 5 bases from J, leaving 13 bases between. Germline V gives CDR1 WSHSY, CDR2 SAAADI. The CDR3 sequence is 15 residues long. The CDR3 reads CASSESEGGGETQYF. The CDR3 DNA sequence: TGCGCCAGCAGTGAGTCGGAGGGAGGTGGGGAGACCCAGTACTTC.

V is TRBV19 and J is TRBJ2-5; 8 bases are a match to TRBD2. J gave up 3 bases and V 6 bases, and 15 bases lay outside the gene matches. The CDR3 is 17 amino acids. CDR1 is LNHDA, CDR2 SQIVND, per germline (reference sequence). CDR3 residues: CASRNRAGGSGKETQYF. As DNA, the CDR3 is TGTGCCAGTAGGAATCGCGCGGGAGGTAGTGGGAAAGAGACCCAGTACTTC.

This clone was seen a few times. V usage is TRBV9 and J usage is TRBJ2-7; D gene ambiguous. V was trimmed by 4 bases and J by 3 bases, leaving 8 bases between them. The germline gives CDR1 SGDLS, CDR2 YYNGEE. This CDR3 spans 12 amino acids. The CDR3, as DNA: TGTGCCAGCAGCCCAAACGGCTACGAGCAGTACTTC. As protein: CASSPNGYEQYF.

CDR3 DNA sequence: TGTGCCAGCACTCGGCGGCTAGCGGGGTACAATGAGCAGTTCTTC. Translation gives CASTRRLAGYNEQFF. The rearrangement links TRBV11-3 to TRBJ2-1; 9 positions match TRBD2. The V and J ends lost 7 bases and 4 bases, in that order; junction bases with no gene match: 8. This CDR3 region has 15 residues. Germline V gene data show CDR1 as SGHNT and CDR2 as YENEEA. Full variable domain (rest looked up from reference TRBV11-3 and TRBJ2-1): EAGVVQSPRYKIIEKKQPVAFWCNPISGHNTLYWYLQNLGQGPELLIRYENEEAVDDSQLPKDRFSAERLKGVDSTLKIQPAELGDSAVYLCASTRRLAGYNEQFFGPGTRLTVL.

The V gene is TRBV11-2, the J gene TRBJ1-1; perhaps TRBD1 as D (5 bases). Germline values: CDR1 SGHAT, CDR2 FQNNGV. The V gene lost 5 bases and the J gene lost 6 bases, with 19 bases spanning the gap. CDR3 length equals 15 residues. The chain's CDR3 is CASSAQPLDIPEAFF. The DNA of the CDR3 is TGTGCCAGCAGCGCACAACCGCTGGACATACCTGAAGCTTTCTTT.

The CDR3 is CASSFGSGTNTGELFF. The CDR3 DNA sequence: TGTGCCAGCAGCTTTGGGAGCGGGACGAACACCGGGGAGCTGTTTTTT. The rearrangement uses TRBV5-4 and TRBJ2-2; 7 bases fit TRBD2. CDR1 and CDR2 (germline): SGHNT, YYREEE (reference sequence). Germline trimming cut 2 bases from V and 0 bases from J; bases unmatched to any gene: 4. The CDR3 covers 16 residues.

This clone occurred once. The chain carries TRBV6-4 and TRBJ1-1, with D possibly being TRBD1 (6 bases). The germline gives CDR1 MRHNA, CDR2 SNTAGT. The ends were cut back, 4 bases at V and 1 base at J, with 7 bases in the middle. The CDR3 loop spans 13 amino acids. CDR3 amino acids: CASSATGNTEAFF. CDR3 bases: TGTGCCAGCAGTGCGACAGGGAACACTGAAGCTTTCTTT.

This chain joins TRBV18 and TRBJ1-3; TRBD1 agrees at 8 bases. Looked up from germline, CDR1 is KGHSH and CDR2 is LQKENI. This CDR3 has 16 residues. The trim removed 3 bases at V and 3 bases at J, leaving 7 bases unmatched. The CDR3 DNA follows: TGTGCCAGCTCACCCCTACCAGGGGGCGATGGAAACACCATATATTTT. Its translation: CASSPLPGGDGNTIYF.

The CDR3, as DNA: TGCGCCAGCAGCTTGAGAACAGGGGACCCCTACGAGCAGTACTTC. It translates to CASSLRTGDPYEQYF. This chain joins TRBV5-1 and TRBJ2-7, with 7 bases matching TRBD1. CDR1 and CDR2 (germline): SGHRS, YFSETQ. V shed 1 base, J shed 2 bases, and the junction held 6 bases outside the gene matches. The CDR3 extends over 15 amino acids.

The V and J genes are TRBV7-8 and TRBJ1-4; D gene unclear. The CDR3 length is 15 residues. Germline V gene lookup returns CDR1 SGHVS and CDR2 FQNEAQ. V was clipped by 3 bases and J by 0 bases, with 8 bases between them. Written as DNA, the CDR3 is TGTGCCAGCAGCTTTAACCCTACAACTAATGAAAAACTGTTTTTT. This translates into CASSFNPTTNEKLFF. The variable domain in full, completed from reference TRBV7-8 and TRBJ1-4, reads GAGVSQSPRYKVAKRGQDVALRCDPISGHVSLFWYQQALGQGPEFLTYFQNEAQLDKSGLPSDRFFAERPEGSVSTLKIQRTQQEDSAVYLCASSFNPTTNEKLFFGSGTQLSVL.

A single count supports this clone. This chain joins TRBV5-1 and TRBJ1-5; D is unclear. The germline V gene encodes CDR1 SGHRS and CDR2 YFSETQ. The CDR3 runs to 15 residues. Deletions cut 5 bases from V and 3 bases from J, with 15 bases between. The DNA for the CDR3 is TGCGCCAGCAGTTTTGGGGAGGCAGACAATCAGCCCCAGCATTTT. Amino acid sequence: CASSFGEADNQPQHF. The full variable domain, rest sourced from reference TRBV5-1 and TRBJ1-5, is KAGVTQTPRYLIKTRGQQVTLSCSPISGHRSVSWYQQTPGQGLQFLFEYFSETQRNKGNFPGRFSGRQFSNSRSEMNVSTLELGDSALYLCASSFGEADNQPQHFGDGTRLSIL.

The chain employs TRBV7-9 and TRBJ1-1, with 7 bases matching TRBD1. Looked up from germline, CDR1 is SEHNR and CDR2 is FQNEAQ (reference sequence). This CDR3 is built from 17 residues. The junction had 10 bases not matched to a gene; V was cut back by 2 bases and J by 1 base. In DNA form, the CDR3 reads TGTGCCAGCAGCTTAATGGGACAGCCGTTTAAGAACACTGAAGCTTTCTTT. This gives the protein CASSLMGQPFKNTEAFF.

This chain joins TRBV5-4 and TRBJ2-3; D is uncertain. Germline CDR1 is SGHNT and CDR2 is YYREEE (reference sequence). V was pared by 3 bases and J by 2 bases, with 7 bases between. The CDR3 is 13 residues long. The CDR3 spells CASSYSPTDTQYF. The CDR3 nucleotides read TGTGCCAGCAGCTACAGCCCCACAGATACGCAGTATTTT.

V and J are TRBV30 and TRBJ2-2, with 7 bases that match TRBD1. The CDR3 is 16 amino acids. The V gene's germline CDR1 is GTSNPN and CDR2 SVGIG (reference sequence). Trimming took 4 bases from V and 3 from J; bases not matched to a gene: 11. In nucleotides, the CDR3 is TGTGCCTGGAAACCGGGACAGAGAACCTACACCGGGGAGCTGTTTTTT. As protein: CAWKPGQRTYTGELFF. The entire variable domain, with the rest obtained from reference TRBV30 and TRBJ2-2, is as follows: SQTIHQWPATLVQPVGSPLSLECTVEGTSNPNLYWYRQAAGRGLQLLFYSVGIGQISSEVPQNLSASRPQDRQFILSSKKLLLSDSGFYLCAWKPGQRTYTGELFFGEGSRLTVL.

CDR3 DNA sequence: TGTGCCAGCAGCTCCTCGCGGGTCTCGGGGGCCAACGTCCTGACTTTC. The encoded protein is CASSSSRVSGANVLTF. This chain links TRBV5-6 with TRBJ2-6; weak D call: TRBD2 (5 bases). The CDR3 has 16 amino acids. The germline CDR1 and CDR2 sequences are SGHDT and YYEEEE. V was cut by 3 bases and J by 4 bases, with 14 bases left in between. The full variable domain, with the rest looked up from reference TRBV5-6 and TRBJ2-6, is DAGVTQSPTHLIKTRGQQVTLRCSPKSGHDTVSWYQQALGQGPQFIFQYYEEEERQRGNFPDRFSGHQFPNYSSELNVNALLLGDSALYLCASSSSRVSGANVLTFGAGSRLTVL.

The V call is TRBV11-1, the J call TRBJ2-3; TRBD2 matches at 7 bases. J gave up 4 bases and V 2 bases, and 9 bases lay outside the gene matches. Germline V CDR1 and CDR2: SGHAT, FQDESV (reference sequence). The CDR3 has 16 amino acids. In DNA form, the CDR3 reads TGTGCCAGCAGCTTAATGCAGCGGGGATTAGCAGATACGCAGTATTTT. Translating gives CASSLMQRGLADTQYF.

This chain joins TRBV30 and TRBJ1-5, with 7 bases aligning to TRBD1. This CDR3 has 14 residues. Germline V lookup: CDR1 GTSNPN, CDR2 SVGIG (reference sequence). After removal of 7 bases from V and 0 bases from J, the junction contained 6 bases not matched to a gene. CDR3 coding DNA: TGTGCCTTACGACAGGGTTATAGCAATCAGCCCCAGCATTTT. Translating it yields CALRQGYSNQPQHF.

V and J are TRBV11-3 and TRBJ2-7; 10 bases map to TRBD2. CDR1 and CDR2 from the germline V gene are SGHNT and YENEEA. The CDR3 has 14 residues. The junction had 2 bases not matched to a gene; V was cut back by 1 base and J by 5 bases. In DNA form, the CDR3 reads TGTGCCAGCAGCTTAGTAGCGGGAGGCCACGAGCAGTACTTC. Protein product: CASSLVAGGHEQYF. The variable domain in full, with the rest retrieved from reference TRBV11-3 and TRBJ2-7, is EAGVVQSPRYKIIEKKQPVAFWCNPISGHNTLYWYLQNLGQGPELLIRYENEEAVDDSQLPKDRFSAERLKGVDSTLKIQPAELGDSAVYLCASSLVAGGHEQYFGPGTRLTVT.

This clone was counted a single time. Other DNA sequences of this sample code for an identical CDR3. The chain recombines TRBV5-1 with TRBJ1-3; D may be TRBD1 (6 bases). V lost 2 bases to trimming and J lost 4 bases, with 19 bases between them. CDR1 is SGHRS, CDR2 YFSETQ, per germline. The CDR3 extends over 17 amino acids. This CDR3 is CASSFGGQRFLGNTIYF. Here the CDR3 DNA reads TGCGCCAGCAGCTTCGGGGGGCAAAGGTTCTTAGGAAACACCATATATTTT.

The chain employs TRBV29-1 and TRBJ2-3; 7 positions match TRBD2. CDR3 length: 16 amino acids. Germline loops: CDR1 SQVTM, CDR2 ANQGSEA. With 4 bases clipped from V and 6 bases from J, the junction kept 16 bases outside the gene matches. CDR3 loop: CSVGRTWRERADTQYF. The CDR3 coding sequence is TGCAGCGTTGGCCGGACGTGGCGGGAGCGGGCCGATACGCAGTATTTT.

V and J are TRBV25-1 and TRBJ2-3, with 10 nucleotides matching TRBD1. This CDR3 is 15 amino acids long. Germline CDR1 reads MGHDK; CDR2 reads SYGVNS. Trimming at V came to 6 bases and at J to 2 bases, leaving 5 bases not matched to a gene. CDR3 residues: CASRTGGWPTDTQYF. CDR3 sequence (DNA): TGTGCCAGCAGGACAGGGGGCTGGCCCACAGATACGCAGTATTTT.

The gene calls are TRBV5-1 and TRBJ2-7; TRBD2 matches at 11 bases. The length of the CDR3 is 16 residues. Germline V gene sequence: CDR1 SGHRS, CDR2 YFSETQ. After removal of 1 base from V and 1 base from J, the junction contained 4 bases not matched to a gene. CDR3: CASSLSGTSGSYEQYF. For the CDR3, the DNA is TGCGCCAGCAGCTTGTCCGGGACTAGCGGTTCCTACGAGCAGTACTTC. Together with reference TRBV5-1 and TRBJ2-7, the CDR3 gives the full variable domain: KAGVTQTPRYLIKTRGQQVTLSCSPISGHRSVSWYQQTPGQGLQFLFEYFSETQRNKGNFPGRFSGRQFSNSRSEMNVSTLELGDSALYLCASSLSGTSGSYEQYFGPGTRLTVT.

The J gene is TRBJ1-3, the V gene TRBV7-8; tentative D call: TRBD1 (5 bases). The CDR3 spans 15 residues. V was trimmed by 2 bases and J by 4 bases, leaving 12 bases between them. Germline assignment: CDR1 SGHVS and CDR2 FQNEAQ. In DNA form, the CDR3 reads TGTGCCAGCAGCTTATCGGGGGTACTAGGAAACACCATATATTTT. This translates into CASSLSGVLGNTIYF.

The CDR3 region has the DNA TGTGCCAGCTCACCACCCCTAGCGGGGACCCAAGAGACCCAGTACTTC. This sequence encodes CASSPPLAGTQETQYF. This sequence joins TRBV18 and TRBJ2-5; TRBD2 matches 9 bases. This CDR3 region has 16 residues. CDR1 KGHSH and CDR2 LQKENI come from the germline V gene. After removal of 0 bases from V and 1 base from J, the junction contained 3 bases not matched to a gene. The whole variable domain, remainder taken from reference TRBV18 and TRBJ2-5, is NAGVMQNPRHLVRRRGQEARLRCSPMKGHSHVYWYRQLPEEGLKFMVYLQKENIIDESGMPKERFSAEFPKEGPSILRIQQVVRGDSAAYFCASSPPLAGTQETQYFGPGTRLLVL.

There are a few counts of this clone. V gene TRBV30 combines with J gene TRBJ1-5, with D uncertain. CDR3 length: 13 residues. CDR1 and CDR2 from the germline V gene are GTSNPN and SVGIG (reference sequence). Trimming shortened V by 0 bases and J by 6 bases, and 9 bases separated the two germline ends. For the CDR3, the DNA is TGTGCCTGGAGTGTGGGCGCGGGTCAGCCCCAGCATTTT. Protein sequence: CAWSVGAGQPQHF.

This sequence joins TRBV4-2 and TRBJ1-2; D is undetermined. This CDR3 region has 14 residues. Trimming took 0 bases from V and 1 from J, leaving 6 bases between them. The germline V gene has CDR1 LGHNA and CDR2 YNFKEQ. This CDR3 is CASSQDRLNYGYTF. CDR3 coding DNA: TGTGCCAGCAGCCAAGACCGACTTAACTATGGCTACACCTTC.

Written as DNA, the CDR3 is TGTGCCAGTACCTGGGGACTCGCCTACAATGAGCAGTTCTTC. It encodes CASTWGLAYNEQFF. This chain joins TRBV19 and TRBJ2-1; a weak D match, TRBD2 (6 bases). V was cut by 7 bases and J by 2 bases, with 12 bases left in between. This CDR3 has 14 residues. Germline loops: CDR1 LNHDA, CDR2 SQIVND (reference sequence).

The chain has TRBV5-1 and TRBJ2-3, with 10 bases that match TRBD2. This CDR3 region has 16 residues. CDR1 is SGHRS and CDR2 is YFSETQ in the germline V gene. Trimming at V came to 2 bases and at J to 1 base, leaving 4 bases not matched to a gene. The CDR3 sequence: CASSFLSGGGTDTQYF. The CDR3 DNA follows: TGCGCCAGCAGCTTCCTAAGCGGGGGGGGCACAGATACGCAGTATTTT.